The sequence of this TCR beta chain was determined in a study of blood T cells in healthy people across ages. Whole-study results and caveats: PBMCs that were unsorted prevented a conclusive naive versus antigen-experienced comparison.

On this clonotype: The antigen remains unidentified.

The sample providers were healthy Caucasian people from Russia, aged roughly 6 to 90. Next came a second PCR, run for about 6 to 12 cycles, which used a sample-barcoded 5' primer along with a J-beta primer mix. Researchers report that a template-switch adaptor with 12 random nucleotides tagged each cDNA molecule. Per-sample output comprised a minimum of 2.5 million paired-end reads containing CDR3. TCRdb used MiXCR to reprocess the 5' RACE reads, holding one entry per CDR3 protein. The sample contains about a million distinct CDR3 sequences, roughly 51% of which appear only once. Sequencing input: blood. This clonotype was obtained from a woman aged 60-70 years in good health.

The CDR3 coding sequence is TGCGCCAGCAGCCGCGGACTAGCGGGAGGAACCTCCTACGAGCAGTACTTC. Protein: CASSRGLAGGTSYEQYF. The chain recombines TRBV4-3 with TRBJ2-7, with 14 nucleotides matching TRBD2. V shed 4 bases and J 0 bases; nucleotides not matched to a gene: 5. Per the germline V gene, CDR1 is LGHNA and CDR2 is YSLEER. This CDR3 comprises 17 residues.